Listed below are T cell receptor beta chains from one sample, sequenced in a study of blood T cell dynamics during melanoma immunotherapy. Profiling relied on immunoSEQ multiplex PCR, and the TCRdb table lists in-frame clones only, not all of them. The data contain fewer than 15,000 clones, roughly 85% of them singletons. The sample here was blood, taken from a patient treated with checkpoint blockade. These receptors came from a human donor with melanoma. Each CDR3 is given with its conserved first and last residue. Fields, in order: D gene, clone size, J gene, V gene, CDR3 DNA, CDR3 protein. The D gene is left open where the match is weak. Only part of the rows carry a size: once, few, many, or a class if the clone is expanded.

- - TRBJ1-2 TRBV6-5 TGTGCCAGCAGGGTGGACTCTAACTATGGCTACACCTTC CASRVDSNYGYTF
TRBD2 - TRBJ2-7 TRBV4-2 TGTGCCAGCAGCCAAGATATCCTAGCGGGAAACGAGCAGTACTTC CASSQDILAGNEQYF
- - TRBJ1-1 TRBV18 TGTGCCAGCTCACCGACAAAGGGGCGGGGGACCACTGAAGCTTTCTTT CASSPTKGRGTTEAFF
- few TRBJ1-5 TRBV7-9 TGTGCCAGCAGCTTCAAGAATCAGCCCCAGCATTTT CASSFKNQPQHF
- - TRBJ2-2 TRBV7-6 TGTGCCAGCAGCTTAGCGCGGGGCACCGGGGAGCTGTTTTTT CASSLARGTGELFF
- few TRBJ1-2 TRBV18 TGTGCCAGCTCACCATTTGCAGGGCTCGACTATGGCTACACCTTC CASSPFAGLDYGYTF
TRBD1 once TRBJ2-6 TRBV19 TGTGCCAGTAGTATCGGACAGGGGACTGGGGCCAACGTCCTGACTTTC CASSIGQGTGANVLTF
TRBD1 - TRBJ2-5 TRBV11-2 TGTGCCAGCAGCTTAGGGACAGGGATAGAGACCCAGTACTTC CASSLGTGIETQYF
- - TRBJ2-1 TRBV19 TGTGCCAGTAGGGAACAAAGGGGGAACTCCTACAATGAGCAGTTCTTC CASREQRGNSYNEQFF
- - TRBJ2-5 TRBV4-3 TGCGCCAGCAGCCCGGACTACCAAGAGACCCAGTACTTC CASSPDYQETQYF
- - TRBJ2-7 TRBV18 TGTGCCAGCTCACCGACCCTGTACGAGCAGTACTTC CASSPTLYEQYF
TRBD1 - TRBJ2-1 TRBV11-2 TGTGCCAGCAGCCGGAGAACGGGACAGCCAAACAATGAGCAGTTCTTC CASSRRTGQPNNEQFF
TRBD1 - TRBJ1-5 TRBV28 TGTGCCAGCAGTTTTTACGGGACAGGGGTCAATCAGCCCCAGCATTTT CASSFYGTGVNQPQHF
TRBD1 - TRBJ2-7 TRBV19 TGTGCCAGTAGTACAGGGACAGGAACCTACGAGCAGTACTTC CASSTGTGTYEQYF
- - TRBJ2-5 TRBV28 TGTGCCAGCAAATCCCCTAGCAGGCCCGGGGCCCAGTACTTC CASKSPSRPGAQYF
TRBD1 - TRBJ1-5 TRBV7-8 TGTGCCAGCAGCTTAGGGACAGGGCGGCAGCCCCAGCATTTT CASSLGTGRQPQHF
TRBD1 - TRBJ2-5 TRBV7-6 TGTGCCAGCAGCTCCCGCCGGGACAGGGAAAAGACCCAGTACTTC CASSSRRDREKTQYF
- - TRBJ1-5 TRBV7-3 TGTGCCAGCAGCCTGACAGGACCTGGGCAGCCCCAGCATTTT CASSLTGPGQPQHF
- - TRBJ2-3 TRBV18 TGTGCCAGCTCCCTAGAGACAGGCCGAACAGATACGCAGTATTTT CASSLETGRTDTQYF
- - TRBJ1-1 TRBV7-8 TGTGCCAGCAGCCGCCAGGTGGACACTGAAGCTTTCTTT CASSRQVDTEAFF
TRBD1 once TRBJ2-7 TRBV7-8 TGTGCCAGCAGCTCCTACAGGGGTGGGGAGCAGTACTTC CASSSYRGGEQYF
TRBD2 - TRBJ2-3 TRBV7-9 TGTGCCAGCAGCCGGACTAGCGGATCCACAGATACGCAGTATTTT CASSRTSGSTDTQYF
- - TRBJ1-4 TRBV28 TGTGCCAGCAGTCTTCGTCCTAATGAAAAACTGTTTTTT CASSLRPNEKLFF
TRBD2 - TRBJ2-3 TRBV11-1 TGTGCCAGCAGTTCTAGCGGGAGCACAGATACGCAGTATTTT CASSSSGSTDTQYF
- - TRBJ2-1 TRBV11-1 TGTGCCAGCAGCTTAGGAGACGGTTACTACAATGAGCAGTTCTTC CASSLGDGYYNEQFF
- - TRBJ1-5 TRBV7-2 TGTGCCAGCAGCTTTACAGGGATAAATCAGCCCCAGCATTTT CASSFTGINQPQHF
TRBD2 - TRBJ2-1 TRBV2 TGTGCCAGCAGTAGAGGACTAGCGGGAAGCAATGAGCAGTTCTTC CASSRGLAGSNEQFF
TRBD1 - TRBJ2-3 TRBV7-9 TGTGCCAGCAGCGGAGCTGGGGACAGGGGAAGCACAGATACGCAGTATTTT CASSGAGDRGSTDTQYF
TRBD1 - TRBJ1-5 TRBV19 TGTGCCAGTGGGACAGGGGCCAATCAGCCCCAGCATTTT CASGTGANQPQHF
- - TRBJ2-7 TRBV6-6 TGTGCCAGCACCATGATTAACTCCTACGAGCAGTACTTC CASTMINSYEQYF
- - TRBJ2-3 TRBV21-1 TGTGCCTCACGGGGGGAGGCCAGCACAGATACGCAGTATTTT CASRGEASTDTQYF
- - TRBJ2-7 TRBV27 TGTGCCAGCAGGACGGGAGCCATAATTTCCGAGCAGTACTTC CASRTGAIISEQYF
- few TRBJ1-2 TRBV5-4 TGTGCCAGCAGCCGGGACGTAGGGAGTGGCTACACCTTC CASSRDVGSGYTF
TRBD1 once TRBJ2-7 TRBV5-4 TGTGCCAGCAGCCCGAAAGGGGGCGGCTACGAGCAGTACTTC CASSPKGGGYEQYF
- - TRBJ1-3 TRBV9 TGTGCCAGCAGCGTAGATCCTCAGGTTGACTCTGGAAACACCATATATTTT CASSVDPQVDSGNTIYF
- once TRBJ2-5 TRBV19 TGTGCCAGTAGTGACCAGGGGAGATTGGAGACCCAGTACTTC CASSDQGRLETQYF
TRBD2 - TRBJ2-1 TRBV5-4 TGTGCCAGCAGCTTGGGATTTCTTTCGGGACTAGCGGGGAATGAGCAGTTCTTC CASSLGFLSGLAGNEQFF
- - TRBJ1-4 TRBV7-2 TGTGCCAGCAGCCCACAAGTTGCAACTAATGAAAAACTGTTTTTT CASSPQVATNEKLFF
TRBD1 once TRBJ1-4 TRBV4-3 TGCGCCAGCAGCCCCGGGACAGGGGATGAAAAACTGTTTTTT CASSPGTGDEKLFF